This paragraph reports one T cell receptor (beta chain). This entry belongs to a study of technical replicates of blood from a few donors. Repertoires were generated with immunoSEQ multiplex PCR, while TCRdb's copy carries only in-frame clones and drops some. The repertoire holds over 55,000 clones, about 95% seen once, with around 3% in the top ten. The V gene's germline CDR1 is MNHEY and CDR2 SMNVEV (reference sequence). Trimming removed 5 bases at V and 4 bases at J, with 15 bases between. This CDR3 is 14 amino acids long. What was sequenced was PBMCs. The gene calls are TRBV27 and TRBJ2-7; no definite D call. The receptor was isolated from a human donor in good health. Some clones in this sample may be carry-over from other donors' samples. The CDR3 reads CASSQSGAGYEQYF. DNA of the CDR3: TGTGCCAGCAGTCAAAGTGGAGCTGGGTACGAGCAGTACTTC.